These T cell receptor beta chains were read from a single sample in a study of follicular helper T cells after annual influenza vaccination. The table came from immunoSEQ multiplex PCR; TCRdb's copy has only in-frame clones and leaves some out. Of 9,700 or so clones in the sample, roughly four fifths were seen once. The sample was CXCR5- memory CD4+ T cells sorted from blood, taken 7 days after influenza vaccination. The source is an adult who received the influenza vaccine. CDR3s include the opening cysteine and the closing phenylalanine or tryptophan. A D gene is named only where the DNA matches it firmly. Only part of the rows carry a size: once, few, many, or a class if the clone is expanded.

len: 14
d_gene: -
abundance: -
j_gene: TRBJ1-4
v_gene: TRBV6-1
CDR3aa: CASSFRRGDEKLFF
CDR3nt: TGTGCCAGCAGTTTCCGCCGGGGTGACGAAAAACTGTTTTTT

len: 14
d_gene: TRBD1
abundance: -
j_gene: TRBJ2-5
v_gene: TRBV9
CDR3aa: CASSVTGLQETQYF
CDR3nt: TGTGCCAGCAGCGTGACAGGGTTGCAAGAGACCCAGTACTTC

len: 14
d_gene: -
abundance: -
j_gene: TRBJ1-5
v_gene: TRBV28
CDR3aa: CASTGVTTNQPQHF
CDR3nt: TGTGCCAGCACCGGGGTTACTACCAATCAGCCCCAGCATTTT

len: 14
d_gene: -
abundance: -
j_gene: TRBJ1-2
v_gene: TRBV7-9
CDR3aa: CASSLGTANYGYTF
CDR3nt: TGTGCCAGCAGCTTAGGGACAGCTAACTATGGCTACACCTTC

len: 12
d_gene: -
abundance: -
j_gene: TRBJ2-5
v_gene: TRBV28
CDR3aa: CASGRPQETQYF
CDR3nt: TGTGCCAGCGGACGGCCCCAAGAGACCCAGTACTTC

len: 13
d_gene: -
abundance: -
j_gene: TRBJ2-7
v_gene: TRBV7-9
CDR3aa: CASSSGVSYEQYF
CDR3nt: TGTGCCAGCAGCTCGGGAGTTTCCTACGAGCAGTACTTC

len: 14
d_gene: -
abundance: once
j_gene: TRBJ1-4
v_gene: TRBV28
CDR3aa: CASKTIATNEKLFF
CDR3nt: TGTGCCAGCAAAACTATCGCAACTAATGAAAAACTGTTTTTT

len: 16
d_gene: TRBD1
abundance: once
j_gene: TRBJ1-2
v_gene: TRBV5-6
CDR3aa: CASSLGTGASGYGYTF
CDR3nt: TGTGCCAGCAGCTTGGGGACAGGGGCCTCGGGCTATGGCTACACCTTC

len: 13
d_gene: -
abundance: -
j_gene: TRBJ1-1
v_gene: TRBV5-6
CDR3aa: CASSLKGERHSFF
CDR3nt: TGTGCCAGCAGCTTGAAGGGGGAACGCCATTCTTTCTTT

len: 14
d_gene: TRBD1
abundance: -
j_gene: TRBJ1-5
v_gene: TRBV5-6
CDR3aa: CASSPAGGRQPQHF
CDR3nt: TGTGCCAGCAGTCCCGCAGGGGGACGACAGCCCCAGCATTTT

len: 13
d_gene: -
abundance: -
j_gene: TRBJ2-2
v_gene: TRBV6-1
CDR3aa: CASSEAGPGELFF
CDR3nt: TGTGCCAGCAGTGAAGCGGGTCCCGGGGAGCTGTTTTTT

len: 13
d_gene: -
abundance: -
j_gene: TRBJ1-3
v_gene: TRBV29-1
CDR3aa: CSVGLGSGNTIYF
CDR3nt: TGCAGCGTTGGACTGGGATCCGGAAACACCATATATTTT

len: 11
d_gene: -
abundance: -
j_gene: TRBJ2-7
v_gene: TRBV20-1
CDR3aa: CSARTRYEQYF
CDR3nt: TGCAGTGCTAGGACGAGGTACGAGCAGTACTTC

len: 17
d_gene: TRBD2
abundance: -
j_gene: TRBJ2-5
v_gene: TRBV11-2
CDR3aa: CASSLGTSPFLQETQYF
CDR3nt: TGTGCCAGCAGCCTGGGGACTAGCCCTTTTCTCCAAGAGACCCAGTACTTC

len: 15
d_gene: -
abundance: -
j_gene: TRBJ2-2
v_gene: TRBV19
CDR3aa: CASSMGRGYTGELFF
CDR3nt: TGTGCCAGTAGTATGGGTCGGGGCTACACCGGGGAGCTGTTTTTT

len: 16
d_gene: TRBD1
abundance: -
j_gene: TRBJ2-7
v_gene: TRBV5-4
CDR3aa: CASSHPSGGWTYEQYF
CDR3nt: TGTGCCAGCAGCCACCCCTCAGGGGGCTGGACCTACGAGCAGTACTTC

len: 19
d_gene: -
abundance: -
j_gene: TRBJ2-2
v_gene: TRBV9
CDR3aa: CASSIHPGGDGRRMGELFF
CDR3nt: TGTGCCAGCAGCATCCACCCTGGTGGGGACGGGAGAAGGATGGGGGAGCTGTTTTTT

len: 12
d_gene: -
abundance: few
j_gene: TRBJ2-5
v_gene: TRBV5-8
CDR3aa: CASSQGLETQYF
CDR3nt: TGTGCCAGCAGCCAAGGACTAGAGACCCAGTACTTC

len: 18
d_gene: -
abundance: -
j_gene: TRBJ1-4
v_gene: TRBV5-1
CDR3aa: CASSFVTGTDPIGEKLFF
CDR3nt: TGCGCCAGCAGCTTCGTCACCGGGACGGATCCCATAGGGGAAAAACTGTTTTTT

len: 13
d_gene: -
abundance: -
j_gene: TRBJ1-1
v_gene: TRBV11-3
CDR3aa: CASSLHGDTEAFF
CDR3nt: TGTGCCAGCAGCTTACATGGGGACACTGAAGCTTTCTTT

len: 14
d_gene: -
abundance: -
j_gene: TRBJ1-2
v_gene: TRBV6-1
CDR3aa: CASAGRGENYGYTF
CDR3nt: TGTGCCAGCGCCGGACGGGGGGAGAACTATGGCTACACCTTC

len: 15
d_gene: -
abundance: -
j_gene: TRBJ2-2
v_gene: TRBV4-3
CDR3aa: CASSQDRRDTGELFF
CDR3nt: TGCGCCAGCAGCCAAGATAGAAGGGACACCGGGGAGCTGTTTTTT

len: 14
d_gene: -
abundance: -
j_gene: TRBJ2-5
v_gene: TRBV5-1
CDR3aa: CASSLQGVEETQYF
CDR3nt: TGCGCCAGCAGCCTACAGGGTGTCGAAGAGACCCAGTACTTC

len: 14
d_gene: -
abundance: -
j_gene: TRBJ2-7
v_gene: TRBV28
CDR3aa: CASSGQGRTYEQYF
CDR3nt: TGTGCCAGCAGTGGGCAGGGGCGCACCTACGAGCAGTACTTC

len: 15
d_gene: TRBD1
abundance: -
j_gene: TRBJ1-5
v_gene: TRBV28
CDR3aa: CASSKDRGDNQPQHF
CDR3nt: TGTGCCAGCAGCAAGGACAGGGGCGATAATCAGCCCCAGCATTTT

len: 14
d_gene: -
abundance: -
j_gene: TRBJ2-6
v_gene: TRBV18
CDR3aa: CASSPGTGANVLTF
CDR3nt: TGTGCCAGCTCACCAGGGACTGGGGCCAACGTCCTGACTTTC

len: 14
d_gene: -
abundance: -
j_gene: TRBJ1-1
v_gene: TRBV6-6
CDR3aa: CASSSLGTNTEAFF
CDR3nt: TGTGCCAGCAGTTCCTTGGGCACGAACACTGAAGCTTTCTTT

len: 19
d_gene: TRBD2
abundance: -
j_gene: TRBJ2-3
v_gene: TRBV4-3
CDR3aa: CASSQVSGPLAGLPDTQYF
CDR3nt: TGCGCCAGCAGCCAAGTATCGGGCCCCCTAGCGGGCCTACCAGATACGCAGTATTTT

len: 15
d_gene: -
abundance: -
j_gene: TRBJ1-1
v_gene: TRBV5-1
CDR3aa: CASNTGGGRGTEAFF
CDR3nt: TGCGCCTCCAATACCGGAGGGGGTCGTGGTACTGAAGCTTTCTTT

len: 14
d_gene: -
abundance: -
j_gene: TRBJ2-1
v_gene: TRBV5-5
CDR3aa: CASSSGQLYNEQFF
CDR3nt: TGTGCCAGCAGCTCGGGACAACTGTACAATGAGCAGTTCTTC